A selection of T cell receptor beta chains follows, all from one sample in a study of control samples from healthy donors and cancer patients. The table came from immunoSEQ multiplex PCR; TCRdb's copy has only in-frame clones and leaves some out. The sample yields fewer than 100,000 clones, around nine tenths seen once. The sample consisted of blood. These TCRs come from a woman aged 45-65 years in good health. Each CDR3 is given with its conserved first and last residue. A D gene is named only where the DNA matches it firmly. Expanded clones get a size class; other rows say once, few or many, or leave the size out.

d_call: TRBD2
j_call: TRBJ2-1
v_call: TRBV7-9
clone_size: -
cdr3_aa: CASSSDSGGRQSSYNEQFF
cdr3_nt: TGTGCCAGCAGCTCTGACAGCGGGGGGCGACAGAGCTCCTACAATGAGCAGTTCTTC

d_call: -
j_call: TRBJ2-2
v_call: TRBV5-4
clone_size: -
cdr3_aa: CASSFSPAGLDTGELFF
cdr3_nt: TGTGCCAGCAGCTTTAGTCCGGCAGGACTGGACACCGGGGAGCTGTTTTTT

d_call: -
j_call: TRBJ1-4
v_call: TRBV6-1
clone_size: -
cdr3_aa: CAHSRDSREKLFF
cdr3_nt: TGTGCCCACTCCCGAGACAGCAGGGAAAAACTGTTTTTT

d_call: TRBD1
j_call: TRBJ2-5
v_call: TRBV4-1
clone_size: -
cdr3_aa: CASSQGTGQTETQYF
cdr3_nt: TGCGCCAGCAGCCAAGGGACAGGGCAGACAGAGACCCAGTACTTC

d_call: -
j_call: TRBJ2-3
v_call: TRBV27
clone_size: once
cdr3_aa: CASSLLSTDTQYF
cdr3_nt: TGTGCCAGCAGTCTACTTAGCACAGATACGCAGTATTTT

d_call: -
j_call: TRBJ2-3
v_call: TRBV11-3
clone_size: once
cdr3_aa: CASSLVTGGDTQYF
cdr3_nt: TGTGCCAGCAGCTTAGTGACAGGCGGAGATACGCAGTATTTT

d_call: -
j_call: TRBJ2-2
v_call: TRBV2
clone_size: -
cdr3_aa: CASSGASGELFF
cdr3_nt: TGTGCCAGCAGTGGGGCGAGCGGGGAGCTGTTTTTT

d_call: -
j_call: TRBJ1-5
v_call: TRBV6-5
clone_size: -
cdr3_aa: CASKQGRRNQPQHF
cdr3_nt: TGTGCCAGCAAACAGGGACGACGCAATCAGCCCCAGCATTTT

d_call: -
j_call: TRBJ1-2
v_call: TRBV3-1/TRBV3-2
clone_size: -
cdr3_aa: CASSQDIGGGGYTF
cdr3_nt: TGTGCCAGCAGCCAAGATATAGGGGGTGGAGGCTACACCTTC

d_call: -
j_call: TRBJ1-5
v_call: TRBV4-2
clone_size: -
cdr3_aa: CASSQGEGDNQPQHF
cdr3_nt: TGTGCCAGCAGCCAAGGGGAGGGGGACAATCAGCCCCAGCATTTT

d_call: -
j_call: TRBJ1-6
v_call: TRBV11-2
clone_size: -
cdr3_aa: CASSISGFAYNSPLHF
cdr3_nt: TGTGCCAGCAGCATATCAGGGTTCGCCTATAATTCACCCCTCCACTTT

d_call: -
j_call: TRBJ2-2
v_call: TRBV5-6
clone_size: -
cdr3_aa: CASSPDRTANTGELFF
cdr3_nt: TGTGCCAGCAGCCCTGATAGGACCGCGAACACCGGGGAGCTGTTTTTT

d_call: -
j_call: TRBJ2-1
v_call: TRBV3-1/TRBV3-2
clone_size: -
cdr3_aa: CASSLYLGGARGEQFF
cdr3_nt: TGTGCCAGCAGCCTCTACTTGGGGGGGGCCAGGGGTGAGCAGTTCTTC

d_call: TRBD1
j_call: TRBJ1-3
v_call: TRBV19
clone_size: -
cdr3_aa: CASSIRTGTGNTIYF
cdr3_nt: TGTGCCAGTAGTATCAGGACAGGAACTGGAAACACCATATATTTT

d_call: -
j_call: TRBJ2-2
v_call: TRBV12-3/TRBV12-4
clone_size: -
cdr3_aa: CASSSDTGELFF
cdr3_nt: TGTGCCAGCAGTAGCGACACCGGGGAGCTGTTTTTT

d_call: -
j_call: TRBJ1-1
v_call: TRBV27
clone_size: -
cdr3_aa: CASSFLENTEAFF
cdr3_nt: -

d_call: TRBD1
j_call: TRBJ2-7
v_call: TRBV6-5
clone_size: -
cdr3_aa: CASSYRGPREQYF
cdr3_nt: TGTGCCAGCAGTTACAGGGGGCCTAGGGAGCAGTACTTC

d_call: -
j_call: TRBJ1-5
v_call: TRBV5-1
clone_size: -
cdr3_aa: CASSLGDDEIEPQHF
cdr3_nt: TGCGCCAGCAGCTTAGGAGACGATGAGATCGAGCCCCAGCATTTT

d_call: TRBD1
j_call: TRBJ1-2
v_call: TRBV18
clone_size: -
cdr3_aa: CASSPGTDYGYTF
cdr3_nt: TGTGCCAGCTCACCGGGGACAGACTATGGCTACACCTTC

d_call: -
j_call: TRBJ1-2
v_call: TRBV27
clone_size: -
cdr3_aa: CASSLSGGYGYTF
cdr3_nt: TGTGCCAGCAGTTTATCCGGGGGCTATGGCTACACCTTC

d_call: -
j_call: TRBJ1-2
v_call: TRBV4-1
clone_size: -
cdr3_aa: CASSLGVKGGYTF
cdr3_nt: TGCGCCAGCAGCCTAGGAGTTAAGGGTGGCTACACCTTC

d_call: -
j_call: TRBJ1-2
v_call: TRBV27
clone_size: -
cdr3_aa: CASSLSNRPYGYTF
cdr3_nt: TGTGCCAGCAGTTTATCAAACCGACCCTATGGCTACACCTTC

d_call: -
j_call: TRBJ2-7
v_call: TRBV18
clone_size: -
cdr3_aa: CASSLPLQAPYEQYF
cdr3_nt: TGTGCCAGCTCGCTTCCGCTGCAGGCCCCCTACGAGCAGTACTTC

d_call: -
j_call: TRBJ2-2
v_call: TRBV6-5
clone_size: -
cdr3_aa: CASSYIGGTNTGELFF
cdr3_nt: TGTGCCAGCAGTTACATTGGGGGAACCAACACCGGGGAGCTGTTTTTT

d_call: -
j_call: TRBJ2-3
v_call: TRBV5-1
clone_size: -
cdr3_aa: CASSGTLSTDTQYF
cdr3_nt: TGCGCCAGCAGCGGAACCCTTAGCACAGATACGCAGTATTTT

d_call: TRBD2
j_call: TRBJ2-7
v_call: TRBV5-4
clone_size: -
cdr3_aa: CASSLTSGGAREQYF
cdr3_nt: TGTGCTAGCAGCTTGACTAGCGGGGGGGCTCGGGAGCAGTACTTC

d_call: -
j_call: TRBJ1-2
v_call: TRBV5-4
clone_size: -
cdr3_aa: CASSLGLIEPKTNYGYTF
cdr3_nt: TGTGCCAGCAGCTTGGGCCTTATCGAACCTAAGACTAACTATGGCTACACCTTC

d_call: -
j_call: TRBJ2-3
v_call: TRBV5-1
clone_size: -
cdr3_aa: CASSLWSDTKGTDTQYF
cdr3_nt: TGCGCCAGCAGCTTGTGGTCAGATACCAAGGGCACAGATACGCAGTATTTT

d_call: -
j_call: TRBJ1-3
v_call: TRBV7-8
clone_size: -
cdr3_aa: CASNPLPGMRGNTIYF
cdr3_nt: TGTGCCAGTAACCCTCTCCCGGGTATGAGAGGAAACACCATATATTTT

d_call: -
j_call: TRBJ1-2
v_call: TRBV5-5
clone_size: -
cdr3_aa: CASSLGQARSGYTF
cdr3_nt: TGTGCCAGCAGCTTGGGACAGGCCCGTAGTGGCTACACCTTC

d_call: -
j_call: TRBJ2-6
v_call: TRBV6-6
clone_size: -
cdr3_aa: CASLASSGANVLTF
cdr3_nt: TGTGCCAGCCTGGCTAGCTCTGGGGCCAACGTCCTGACTTTC

d_call: -
j_call: TRBJ1-1
v_call: TRBV2
clone_size: -
cdr3_aa: CASRTVQEAEAFF
cdr3_nt: TGTGCCAGCAGGACAGTGCAGGAGGCTGAAGCTTTCTTT

d_call: -
j_call: TRBJ2-3
v_call: TRBV7-6
clone_size: -
cdr3_aa: CASSLPQGDTQYF
cdr3_nt: TGTGCCAGCAGTCTCCCACAGGGAGATACGCAGTATTTT

d_call: -
j_call: TRBJ1-3
v_call: TRBV14
clone_size: -
cdr3_aa: CASSQAENTIYF
cdr3_nt: TGTGCCAGCAGCCAAGCGGAAAACACCATATATTTT

d_call: TRBD1
j_call: TRBJ1-3
v_call: TRBV3-1/TRBV3-2
clone_size: -
cdr3_aa: CASSFGTVGNTIYF
cdr3_nt: TGTGCCAGCAGCTTCGGGACAGTTGGAAACACCATATATTTT

d_call: TRBD1
j_call: TRBJ1-1
v_call: TRBV27
clone_size: -
cdr3_aa: CASHPDRGGTEAFF
cdr3_nt: TGTGCCAGCCACCCGGACAGGGGGGGAACTGAAGCTTTCTTT

d_call: -
j_call: TRBJ1-4
v_call: TRBV4-2
clone_size: -
cdr3_aa: CASSPEGGGNEKLFF
cdr3_nt: TGTGCCAGCAGCCCCGAAGGGGGGGGAAATGAAAAACTGTTTTTT

d_call: -
j_call: TRBJ1-5
v_call: TRBV2
clone_size: -
cdr3_aa: CASGRGSVNQPQHF
cdr3_nt: TGTGCCAGCGGACGTGGCAGTGTCAATCAGCCCCAGCATTTT

d_call: -
j_call: TRBJ1-3
v_call: TRBV13
clone_size: once
cdr3_aa: CASSTHSAGNTIYF
cdr3_nt: TGTGCCAGCAGTACCCACTCGGCTGGAAACACCATATATTTT

d_call: -
j_call: TRBJ2-3
v_call: TRBV24-1
clone_size: few
cdr3_aa: CATSDSSDSSTDTQYF
cdr3_nt: TGTGCCACCAGTGATTCATCCGACTCTAGCACAGATACGCAGTATTTT

d_call: TRBD2
j_call: TRBJ2-7
v_call: TRBV5-1
clone_size: -
cdr3_aa: CASSLTILAGPGYEQYF
cdr3_nt: TGCGCCAGCAGCTTGACTATACTAGCGGGGCCTGGCTACGAGCAGTACTTC

d_call: TRBD1
j_call: TRBJ1-5
v_call: TRBV18
clone_size: -
cdr3_aa: CASSRTGGGNQPQHF
cdr3_nt: TGTGCCAGCTCACGGACAGGGGGAGGAAATCAGCCCCAGCATTTT

d_call: -
j_call: TRBJ1-2
v_call: TRBV6-5
clone_size: -
cdr3_aa: CASSYSGLKGYTF
cdr3_nt: TGTGCCAGCAGTTACTCGGGTCTTAAAGGCTACACCTTC

d_call: TRBD1
j_call: TRBJ2-7
v_call: TRBV27
clone_size: -
cdr3_aa: CASSDRVHYEQYF
cdr3_nt: TGTGCCAGCAGTGACAGGGTTCACTACGAGCAGTACTTC

d_call: -
j_call: TRBJ1-2
v_call: TRBV25-1
clone_size: -
cdr3_aa: CASSEGQTYGYTF
cdr3_nt: TGTGCCAGCAGTGAAGGACAAACCTATGGCTACACCTTC

d_call: -
j_call: TRBJ2-3
v_call: TRBV7-2
clone_size: -
cdr3_aa: CASSLERRDTQYF
cdr3_nt: TGTGCCAGCAGCTTAGAACGGAGGGATACGCAGTATTTT

d_call: TRBD1
j_call: TRBJ2-1
v_call: TRBV9
clone_size: -
cdr3_aa: CASSFDREDNEQFF
cdr3_nt: TGTGCCAGCAGCTTCGACAGGGAAGACAATGAGCAGTTCTTC

d_call: -
j_call: TRBJ1-4
v_call: TRBV5-5
clone_size: -
cdr3_aa: CASSLSLGRDEKLFF
cdr3_nt: TGTGCCAGCAGCTTGTCTTTGGGGCGCGATGAAAAACTGTTTTTT

d_call: -
j_call: TRBJ1-1
v_call: TRBV5-1
clone_size: -
cdr3_aa: CASSLEAGRNTEAFF
cdr3_nt: TGCGCCAGCAGCTTGGAGGCGGGAAGGAACACTGAAGCTTTCTTT